Below, one T cell receptor beta chain is given with its context. Profiling relied on immunoSEQ multiplex PCR, and the TCRdb table lists in-frame clones only, not all of them. The data hold about 480,000 clones, with around 88% observed a single time. The sample is drawn from a study of blood T cell repertoires in COVID-19. The CDR3 consists of 15 residues. V was clipped by 5 bases and J by 2 bases; unmatched bases: 8. Germline values: CDR1 SGHTA, CDR2 FQGNSA. The sample comprised peripheral blood. This rearrangement joins TRBV7-2 to TRBJ1-2; TRBD1 agrees at 7 bases. This TCR was sampled from a woman aged 45-65 years with COVID-19, enrolled during active disease. In nucleotides, the CDR3 is TGTGCCAGCAGCATTGTCCCGACAGGGAACTATGGCTACACCTTC. Protein: CASSIVPTGNYGYTF.